Below, 29 T cell receptor beta chains from the same sample are listed, as sequenced in a study of T cell repertoires in cytomegalovirus infection. TCRdb recomputed calls from the reads with MiXCR, one row per CDR3 protein. Seen here are tens of thousands of distinct CDR3 sequences, 20% to 30% observed once, and the top ten hold approximately 48%. For these receptors, no antigen is known. The sample in question was CD8+ T cells from cultured PBMCs, obtained from culture after CMV antigen stimulation. The receptors were gathered from a human donor in good health (CMV status not recorded). Some clones in this sample may be carry-over from other donors' samples.

This clonotype was counted between two and nine times. V gene TRBV4-1 combines with J gene TRBJ2-7; D unresolved. V lost 4 bases and J lost 7, with 14 bases in between. The CDR3 has 13 residues. Per germline, CDR1 MGHRA and CDR2 YSYEKL. This CDR3 is CASSPAATGEQYF. CDR3 bases: TGCGCCAGCAGCCCCGCGGCGACTGGGGAGCAGTACTTC.

This clonotype was detected ten times or more. The chain employs TRBV7-2 and TRBJ2-1; D is undetermined. The CDR3 sequence is 15 residues long. The V gene's germline CDR1 is SGHTA and CDR2 FQGNSA. V lost 1 base and J 5 bases, leaving 12 bases between the germline ends. CDR3 nucleotides: TGTGCCAGCAGCTTAGGATTGTACGCAGACAATGAGCAGTTCTTC. It yields the protein CASSLGLYADNEQFF. The complete variable domain, with remaining parts taken from reference TRBV7-2 and TRBJ2-1, reads GAGVSQSPSNKVTEKGKDVELRCDPISGHTALYWYRQSLGQGLEFLIYFQGNSAPDKSGLPSDRFSAERTGGSVSTLTIQRTQQEDSAVYLCASSLGLYADNEQFFGPGTRLTVL.

There are a few counts of this clonotype. The V call is TRBV28, the J call TRBJ1-6; 7 bases agree with TRBD1. The CDR3 consists of 16 residues. The germline CDR1 and CDR2 sequences are MDHEN and SYDVKM. Trimming cost V 6 bases and J 7 bases; bases outside gene matches: 12. CDR3 amino acids: CASSWAQGSVNSPLHF. The CDR3 DNA is TGTGCCAGCAGCTGGGCACAGGGGTCTGTCAATTCACCCCTCCACTTT.

The chain recombines TRBV7-8 with TRBJ1-6; perhaps TRBD1 as D (6 bases). The V and J ends lost 3 bases and 5 bases respectively, with 17 bases between them. CDR3 length equals 17 residues. Germline loops: CDR1 SGHVS, CDR2 FQNEAQ. CDR3 bases: TGTGCCAGCAGCTTCCGGGACACGGGGCCCCATAATTCACCCCTCCACTTT. Protein: CASSFRDTGPHNSPLHF.

This clonotype was observed at least ten times. This chain joins TRBV12-3 or TRBV12-4 and TRBJ1-1; D is unclear. Trimming stripped 3 bases from V and 8 bases from J, with 10 bases between. The length of the CDR3 is 12 residues. CDR3 loop: CASSFDPLEAFF. The CDR3 DNA sequence: TGTGCCAGCAGTTTCGACCCGTTGGAAGCTTTCTTT.

This clonotype appeared many times. This chain uses TRBV7-8 with TRBJ1-1; D ambiguous. Trimming stripped 3 bases from V and 2 bases from J, with 13 bases between. This CDR3 has 15 amino acids. CDR1 and CDR2 (germline): SGHVS, FQNEAQ. The CDR3 loop is CASSLGRTLNTEAFF. As DNA, the CDR3 is TGTGCCAGCAGCTTGGGCCGCACCCTCAACACTGAAGCTTTCTTT.

This clonotype was seen many times. The V call is TRBV7-9, the J call TRBJ2-5; D call uncertain. The V and J ends lost 6 bases and 1 base respectively, with 12 bases between them. This CDR3 is built from 14 residues. The germline V gene encodes CDR1 SEHNR and CDR2 FQNEAQ (reference sequence). Written as DNA, the CDR3 is TGTGCCAGCAGACCCGACTGGCCCCAAGAGACCCAGTACTTC. As protein: CASRPDWPQETQYF. Drawing the rest from reference TRBV7-9 and TRBJ2-5, the complete variable domain is DTGVSQNPRHKITKRGQNVTFRCDPISEHNRLYWYRQTLGQGPEFLTYFQNEAQLEKSRLLSDRFSAERPKGSFSTLEIQRTEQGDSAMYLCASRPDWPQETQYFGPGTRLLVL.

This clonotype has a count of ten or more. CDR3 protein: CASSFGGFGQPQHF. The CDR3 coding sequence is TGTGCCAGCAGTTTTGGGGGGTTCGGTCAGCCCCAGCATTTT. The chain recombines TRBV12-3 or TRBV12-4 with TRBJ1-5; possible D gene TRBD1, 5 bases. CDR3 length: 14 amino acids. The ends were cut back, 3 bases at V and 6 bases at J, with 12 bases in the middle.

This clonotype was picked up a small number of times. CDR3 protein: CASSLSTGIAKNIQYF. As DNA, the CDR3 is TGTGCCAGCAGCTTGTCAACCGGGATAGCCAAAAACATTCAGTACTTC. The V and J genes are TRBV7-9 and TRBJ2-4; a weak D match, TRBD2 (5 bases). Germline loops: CDR1 SEHNR, CDR2 FQNEAQ (reference sequence). The ends were cut back, 3 bases at V and 0 bases at J, with 12 bases in the middle. CDR3 length equals 16 residues. The whole variable domain, filled in from reference TRBV7-9 and TRBJ2-4, reads DTGVSQNPRHKITKRGQNVTFRCDPISEHNRLYWYRQTLGQGPEFLTYFQNEAQLEKSRLLSDRFSAERPKGSFSTLEIQRTEQGDSAMYLCASSLSTGIAKNIQYFGAGTRLSVL.

V usage is TRBV12-3 or TRBV12-4 and J usage is TRBJ2-7; D perhaps matches TRBD1 (6 bases). Between the trimmed V and J ends, which lost 7 bases and 4 bases, there was a span of 11 bases. The CDR3 consists of 12 residues. The CDR3, as DNA: TGTGCCAGCACTCCGACAGGTTACGAGCAGTACTTC. This encodes CASTPTGYEQYF.

Many counts were recorded for this clonotype. This rearrangement joins TRBV7-9 to TRBJ2-1; no clear D gene. The germline gives CDR1 SEHNR, CDR2 FQNEAQ (reference sequence). The CDR3 covers 17 residues. Trimming removed 1 base from V and 5 bases from J, with 18 bases in between. The CDR3 DNA reads TGTGCCAGCAGCTTAGAAGTCGAGAACAGATTCGACAATGAGCAGTTCTTC. Protein sequence: CASSLEVENRFDNEQFF.

This clonotype was found a few times. This chain connects TRBV7-9 to TRBJ1-2; tentatively, D is TRBD1 (6 bases). Germline loops: CDR1 SEHNR, CDR2 FQNEAQ (reference sequence). The CDR3 totals 14 residues. V dropped 4 bases and J dropped 6 bases, with 15 bases sitting between them. CDR3 in DNA: TGTGCCAGCAGCTCCAAAGCAGGGGAAAATGGCTACACCTTC. Its translation is CASSSKAGENGYTF. Combining the CDR3 with reference TRBV7-9 and TRBJ1-2 gives the whole variable domain DTGVSQNPRHKITKRGQNVTFRCDPISEHNRLYWYRQTLGQGPEFLTYFQNEAQLEKSRLLSDRFSAERPKGSFSTLEIQRTEQGDSAMYLCASSSKAGENGYTFGSGTRLTVV.

This clonotype was detected only a few times. The chain employs TRBV2 and TRBJ2-7, with D possibly matching TRBD1 (6 bases). The CDR3 has 12 amino acids. CDR1 SNHLY and CDR2 FYNNEI come from the germline V gene. Trimming cost V 7 bases and J 6 bases, with 13 bases left between them. CDR3 coding DNA: TGTGCCAGCATCGAAGGGGGTATCGAGCAGTACTTC. Its translation is CASIEGGIEQYF.

The V call is TRBV7-9, the J call TRBJ1-1, with 7 positions matching TRBD1. The germline CDR1 and CDR2 sequences are SEHNR and FQNEAQ (reference sequence). Trimming took 11 bases from V and 1 from J; bases not matched to a gene: 7. This CDR3 comprises 13 residues. In DNA form, the CDR3 reads TGTGCCTGGGCAGGGGGAAGGAACACTGAAGCTTTCTTT. It translates to CAWAGGRNTEAFF.

The chain employs TRBV27 and TRBJ2-1; D is unresolved. This CDR3 is built from 11 residues. V was shortened by 5 bases and J by 8 bases, with 7 bases between the two germline ends. Germline V gives CDR1 MNHEY, CDR2 SMNVEV (reference sequence). The CDR3 DNA reads TGTGCCAGCAGTGACGACCATGAGCAGTTCTTC. Translating gives CASSDDHEQFF.

This clonotype occurred many times. The J gene is TRBJ2-5, the V gene TRBV7-8; a possible D gene is TRBD2 (5 bases). Germline V gives CDR1 SGHVS, CDR2 FQNEAQ. V dropped 1 base and J dropped 9 bases, with 18 bases sitting between them. The CDR3 sequence is 15 residues long. The CDR3 protein is CASSLVWAARESQYF. CDR3 DNA: TGTGCCAGCAGCTTAGTTTGGGCAGCTAGGGAGTCCCAGTACTTC.

Many counts were recorded for this clonotype. The chain couples TRBV7-2 to TRBJ2-3, with D perhaps matching TRBD2 (6 bases). The germline gives CDR1 SGHTA, CDR2 FQGNSA. The V gene lost 5 bases and the J gene lost 0 bases, with 18 bases spanning the gap. This CDR3 comprises 17 residues. This chain's CDR3 is CASSNGDSVPSTDTQYF. As DNA, the CDR3 is TGTGCCAGCAGCAACGGGGACTCCGTTCCTAGCACAGATACGCAGTATTTT.

This clonotype appeared many times. The J gene is TRBJ2-1, the V gene TRBV7-8, with 7 positions matching TRBD1. The CDR3 has 16 residues. J was trimmed by 7 bases and V by 10 bases; bases with no gene match: 19. CDR1 is SGHVS and CDR2 is FQNEAQ in the germline V gene. CDR3 sequence (DNA): TGTGCCACCGGGAATGGGTGGGTAGCAGGGGGAAATGAGCAGTTCTTC. Encoded protein: CATGNGWVAGGNEQFF.

Many counts were recorded for this clonotype. This chain connects TRBV7-6 to TRBJ2-7, with 9 bases identical to TRBD2. The CDR3 extends over 15 amino acids. V gave up 8 bases and J gave up 2 bases; unmatched junction bases: 10. Germline V gene sequence: CDR1 SGHVS, CDR2 FNYEAQ. CDR3 region: CASLIGTSYAYEQYF. The CDR3 nucleotides are TGTGCCAGCCTAATAGGGACTAGCTACGCCTACGAGCAGTACTTC.

This chain joins TRBV29-1 and TRBJ2-2, with D possibly TRBD2 on 6 matching bases. V lost 6 bases to trimming and J lost 5 bases, with 13 bases between them. The CDR3 spans 13 residues. CDR1 and CDR2 from the germline V gene are SQVTM and ANQGSEA. DNA of the CDR3: TGCAGCGTCATAACGGGGGAAACCGGGGAGCTGTTTTTT. The encoded protein is CSVITGETGELFF.

This clonotype was recorded a few times. This sequence joins TRBV7-9 and TRBJ1-1; the D gene is possibly TRBD1 (5 bases). This CDR3 contains 17 residues. Trimming shortened V by 1 base and J by 0 bases, and 15 bases separated the two germline ends. From germline, CDR1 is SEHNR and CDR2 FQNEAQ (reference sequence). This chain's CDR3 is CASSLVQGQQLNTEAFF. The CDR3 DNA sequence: TGTGCCAGCAGCTTAGTCCAGGGTCAGCAATTGAACACTGAAGCTTTCTTT.

This clonotype occurred a few times. The chain combines TRBV7-6 with TRBJ2-3; TRBD2 might be the D (5 bases). CDR3 length: 16 residues. Germline values: CDR1 SGHVS, CDR2 FNYEAQ. V lost 1 base, J lost 1 base, and 12 bases lay in between. CDR3 loop: CASSLVGRQGTDTQYF. The CDR3 DNA reads as TGTGCCAGCAGCTTAGTTGGGAGACAAGGCACAGATACGCAGTATTTT.

The table lists this clonotype with many counts. V is TRBV6-1 and J is TRBJ1-2, with unresolved D. The V end lost 7 bases, the J end lost 5 bases, and 11 bases lay between the germline ends. Germline loops: CDR1 MNHNS, CDR2 SASEGT. There are 12 residues in the CDR3. CDR3 in DNA: TGTGCCAGCACACGATCCTCGTATGGCTACACCTTC. Translated: CASTRSSYGYTF.

This clonotype has more than one count but fewer than ten. The rearrangement uses TRBV5-1 and TRBJ1-4; D is possibly TRBD1 (6 bases). CDR3 length: 16 residues. The ends were cut back, 0 bases at V and 4 bases at J, with 13 bases in the middle. Germline V gives CDR1 SGHRS, CDR2 YFSETQ. CDR3 in amino acids: CASSLASTGLNEKLFF. The CDR3, as DNA: TGCGCCAGCAGCTTGGCCTCGACAGGCCTTAATGAAAAACTGTTTTTT.

This clonotype was detected many times. J is TRBJ1-2 and V is TRBV12-3 or TRBV12-4, with 7 bases lining up with TRBD1. The CDR3 contains 14 residues. V lost 3 bases to trimming and J lost 5 bases; unmatched junction nucleotides: 6. This CDR3 reads CASSFQGGGYGYTF. In DNA, the CDR3 is TGTGCCAGCAGTTTTCAAGGGGGCGGGTATGGCTACACCTTC.

The chain couples TRBV6-4 to TRBJ2-3; no clear D. The germline gives CDR1 MRHNA, CDR2 SNTAGT. Deletions cut 6 bases from V and 2 bases from J, with 12 bases between. This CDR3 is built from 14 residues. CDR3 in DNA: TGTGCCAGCAGCCCTCCCGGCACCACAGATACGCAGTATTTT. It specifies CASSPPGTTDTQYF.

This clonotype has just a few counts. J is TRBJ2-2 and V is TRBV19; D gene unclear. The CDR3 loop spans 13 amino acids. With 3 bases removed from V and 2 bases from J, the gap between germline ends came to 4 bases. The germline CDR1 and CDR2 sequences are LNHDA and SQIVND (reference sequence). CDR3: CASSIPNTGELFF. CDR3 nucleotides: TGTGCCAGTAGTATCCCAAACACCGGGGAGCTGTTTTTT.

V usage is TRBV30 and J usage is TRBJ2-2; 8 bases map to TRBD2. CDR1 is GTSNPN and CDR2 is SVGIG in the germline V gene (reference sequence). The CDR3 is made up of 14 amino acids. V lost 3 bases and J lost 8; bases outside the gene matches: 8. The CDR3 bases are TGTGCCTGGAGCGCCTTAGCGGGATCAGGGGAGCTGTTTTTT. Translating it yields CAWSALAGSGELFF.

This clonotype was recorded once. The V call is TRBV7-2, the J call TRBJ1-1; 9 bases map to TRBD1. Germline-derived CDR1 and CDR2 are SGHTA and FQGNSA. This CDR3 has 16 amino acids. The V and J ends lost 5 bases and 10 bases, in that order; junction bases with no gene match: 17. CDR3 loop: CASSPGQRDRAPAAFF. Written as DNA, the CDR3 is TGTGCCAGCAGCCCAGGTCAACGGGACAGGGCACCTGCAGCTTTCTTT.